The next 17 T cell receptor beta chains were all read from a single sample in a study of graft-versus-host responses after intestinal transplantation. Clones were read by immunoSEQ multiplex PCR, and TCRdb kept only the in-frame ones, dropping some. This table has under 90,000 clones, around 92% appearing once. Specimen: PBMCs, collected 98 days after intestinal transplantation. Receptor source: a human patient who received an intestinal transplant, so some T cells may come from the graft donor.

The rearrangement links TRBV27 to TRBJ2-3; 9 positions agree with TRBD2. CDR3 length: 15 amino acids. Germline CDR1 is MNHEY and CDR2 is SMNVEV (reference sequence). Trimming removed 5 bases from V and 3 bases from J; junction bases left unmatched: 6. The CDR3: CASSALAGPTDTQYF. The CDR3, as DNA: TGTGCCAGCAGTGCTCTAGCGGGACCTACAGATACGCAGTATTTT.

The chain couples TRBV4-2 to TRBJ2-3, with 7 bases lining up with TRBD2. CDR3 length equals 18 residues. Germline assignment: CDR1 LGHNA and CDR2 YNFKEQ. V was pared by 1 base and J by 4 bases, with 14 bases of the junction left unmatched. This chain's CDR3 is CASSQAPSGDEVADTQYF. The CDR3 DNA reads TGTGCCAGCAGCCAAGCCCCTAGCGGAGACGAGGTGGCAGATACGCAGTATTTT.

V gene TRBV2 combines with J gene TRBJ2-2, with 8 positions matching TRBD1. Germline V gene data show CDR1 as SNHLY and CDR2 as FYNNEI. V dropped 1 base and J dropped 1; count of bases not matched to a gene: 5. This CDR3 has 17 residues. Here the CDR3 DNA reads TGTGCCAGCAGTGAAGTAGGGGGGACAGGGAACACCGGGGAGCTGTTTTTT. Its protein is CASSEVGGTGNTGELFF.

The chain recombines TRBV7-2 with TRBJ2-7; 11 bases are a match to TRBD2. Germline lookup yields CDR1 SGHTA and CDR2 FQGNSA. The CDR3 has 15 residues. V trimming: 5 bases; J trimming: 3 bases; junction bases outside the gene matches: 6. The CDR3, as DNA: TGTGCCAGCAGCCTCCAGACTAGCGGGAACTACGAGCAGTACTTC. Translated: CASSLQTSGNYEQYF.

The gene calls are TRBV27 and TRBJ2-3; D remains ambiguous. The germline V gene has CDR1 MNHEY and CDR2 SMNVEV (reference sequence). The CDR3 contains 13 residues. V lost 2 bases to trimming and J lost 1 base, with 4 bases between them. CDR3 in DNA: TGTGCCAGCAGTTTAGCTCGCACAGATACGCAGTATTTT. This sequence encodes CASSLARTDTQYF.

V usage is TRBV21-1 and J usage is TRBJ1-2. TRBV21-1 is described as a pseudogene. The CDR3 sequence is 13 residues long. The CDR3 spells CASSYRASYGYTF. DNA for the CDR3: TGTGCCAGCAGCTATAGGGCGTCCTATGGCTACACCTTC.

Here the CDR3 reads CASSAGGTEGLYF. The CDR3, as DNA: TGCGCCAGCAGCGCGGGGGGTACAGAGGGTTTGTACTTC. V gene TRBV5-1 combines with J gene TRBJ2-7, with 8 bases matching TRBD2. Trimming took 4 bases from V and 12 from J; bases not matched to a gene: 12. The CDR3 has 13 residues. The germline V gene encodes CDR1 SGHRS and CDR2 YFSETQ.

J is TRBJ1-2 and V is TRBV11-2; no clear D. V lost 0 bases to trimming and J lost 3 bases, with 11 bases between them. The CDR3 extends over 15 amino acids. Per the germline V gene, CDR1 is SGHAT and CDR2 is FQNNGV. This CDR3 is CASSLDEGRYYGYTF. CDR3 DNA: TGTGCCAGCAGCTTAGATGAAGGCAGGTACTATGGCTACACCTTC. The whole variable domain, remainder taken from reference TRBV11-2 and TRBJ1-2, is EAGVAQSPRYKIIEKRQSVAFWCNPISGHATLYWYQQILGQGPKLLIQFQNNGVVDDSQLPKDRFSAERLKGVDSTLKIQPAKLEDSAVYLCASSLDEGRYYGYTFGSGTRLTVV.

The chain joins TRBV6-5 to TRBJ1-2; weak D call: TRBD1 (5 bases). V was shortened by 2 bases and J by 2 bases, with 6 bases between the two germline ends. Germline CDR1 is MNHEY and CDR2 is SVGAGI. The CDR3 length is 13 residues. Here the CDR3 DNA reads TGTGCCAGCAGTTACCCAGGGAACTATGGCTACACCTTC. Translating gives CASSYPGNYGYTF.

The V gene is TRBV5-6, the J gene TRBJ2-7; perhaps TRBD1 as D (5 bases). CDR1 and CDR2 from the germline V gene are SGHDT and YYEEEE. Trimming stripped 3 bases from V and 5 bases from J, with 15 bases between. This CDR3 comprises 14 residues. Here the CDR3 reads CASSSHAGLDEQYF. The CDR3 DNA reads TGTGCCAGCAGCTCCCACGCAGGGCTTGACGAGCAGTACTTC.

The chain is built from TRBV5-4 and TRBJ2-3; D is undetermined. Trimming left V 2 bases short and J 2 bases short, with 6 bases between. The CDR3 has 13 amino acids. Per germline, CDR1 SGHNT and CDR2 YYREEE (reference sequence). CDR3 nucleotide sequence: TGTGCCAGCAGCTTTACCATCACAGATACGCAGTATTTT. It yields the protein CASSFTITDTQYF.

The chain carries TRBV4-1 and TRBJ2-2, with D perhaps matching TRBD2 (6 bases). The CDR3 spans 11 residues. Trimming took 7 bases from V and 7 from J, leaving 7 bases between them. Germline lookup yields CDR1 MGHRA and CDR2 YSYEKL. The chain's CDR3 is CASTEGGELFF. The CDR3 nucleotides read TGCGCCAGCACGGAGGGCGGGGAGCTGTTTTTT.

J is TRBJ2-7 and V is TRBV9; possibly TRBD2 for D (8 bases). Germline CDR1 and CDR2: SGDLS and YYNGEE. This CDR3 contains 15 residues. V was shortened by 3 bases and J by 6 bases, with 19 bases between the two germline ends. This CDR3 reads CASSDTGARGGEQYF. The CDR3 region has the DNA TGTGCCAGCAGCGACACAGGGGCCCGGGGGGGCGAGCAGTACTTC. The whole variable domain, remainder taken from reference TRBV9 and TRBJ2-7, is DSGVTQTPKHLITATGQRVTLRCSPRSGDLSVYWYQQSLDQGLQFLIQYYNGEERAKGNILERFSAQQFPDLHSELNLSSLELGDSALYFCASSDTGARGGEQYFGPGTRLTVT.

The chain carries TRBV19 and TRBJ1-3, with no clear D. V was cut by 6 bases and J by 10 bases, with 16 bases left in between. CDR1 is LNHDA and CDR2 is SQIVND in the germline V gene (reference sequence). The CDR3 has 13 residues. The CDR3 protein is CASSLDLEETIYF. CDR3 nucleotide sequence: TGTGCCAGTAGCCTGGACCTGGAGGAGACCATATATTTT. The full variable domain, completed using reference TRBV19 and TRBJ1-3, is DGGITQSPKYLFRKEGQNVTLSCEQNLNHDAMYWYRQDPGQGLRLIYYSQIVNDFQKGDIAEGYSVSREKKESFPLTVTSAQKNPTAFYLCASSLDLEETIYFGEGSWLTVV.

The rearrangement uses TRBV6-5 and TRBJ2-7; tentatively, D is TRBD1 (6 bases). Trimming removed 3 bases at V and 9 bases at J, with 12 bases between. This CDR3 has 12 residues. The germline V gene has CDR1 MNHEY and CDR2 SVGAGI. The CDR3 DNA is TGTGCCAGCAGTTATCCGACAGGTTTGCAGTACTTC. Amino acids: CASSYPTGLQYF.

The V call is TRBV27, the J call TRBJ2-7, with D hard to call. The CDR3 has 14 amino acids. The germline gives CDR1 MNHEY, CDR2 SMNVEV (reference sequence). Trimming removed 0 bases from V and 5 bases from J, with 11 bases in between. The CDR3, as DNA: TGTGCCAGCAGTTTATCGAGGACCCCTGACGAGCAGTACTTC. As protein: CASSLSRTPDEQYF.

This clone was seen a single time. The chain links TRBV4-3 to TRBJ2-3, with D hard to call. The CDR3 covers 17 residues. The V gene lost 0 bases and the J gene lost 0 bases, with 13 bases spanning the gap. Germline V gives CDR1 LGHNA, CDR2 YSLEER. The CDR3 reads CASSQDRGPYSTDTQYF. CDR3 sequence (DNA): TGCGCCAGCAGCCAAGATAGAGGCCCTTATAGCACAGATACGCAGTATTTT.